Sequencing of this TCR beta chain was carried out in a study of T cells after yellow fever vaccination. Turning to the study itself: Low-cell-number fractions underwent preparation using SMART-Seq v4 Ultra Low Input.

A process of 5'RACE template switching, which added a universal primer site and UMIs, was used to make TCR cDNA. Each CDR3 protein is one row after TCRdb ran MiXCR on the 5' RACE reads. The sample has roughly 65,000 distinct CDR3 sequences, around 5% seen once. This clonotype showed up just a few times. Its specificity is not known. There are 15 residues in the CDR3. The germline V and J ends were trimmed by 0 bases and 3 bases, with 9 bases remaining between them. From germline, CDR1 is MNHEY and CDR2 SVGAGI. The study's findings and limits: Although most clonotypes did not, a small share appeared in both CD4 and CD8 compartments.

Sequenced here: CD4+ T cells sorted from PBMCs, sampled roughly 14 days after the first yellow fever vaccination. The receptor comes from a man in his late teens or twenties who received the YFV17D yellow fever vaccine. The rearrangement uses TRBV6-5 and TRBJ1-5; D unresolved. The CDR3 coding sequence is TGTGCCAGCAGTTACTCTCCAGGCCACAATCAGCCCCAGCATTTT. This translates into CASSYSPGHNQPQHF.